This T cell receptor (beta chain) was sequenced during a study of T cell changes during pregnancy in multiple sclerosis. Clones were read by immunoSEQ multiplex PCR, and TCRdb kept only the in-frame ones, dropping some. The sample contains roughly 32,000 clones, roughly 90% of which appear only once. This clone was recorded only once. The germline V gene encodes CDR1 LGHNA and CDR2 YSLEER. This CDR3 contains 16 residues. V lost 1 base, J lost 1 base, and 3 bases stayed unmatched. The TCR comes from a female donor in good health, enrolled as a control in a pregnancy study. The material was CD4+ T cells from peripheral blood mononuclear cells, obtained in the second trimester of pregnancy. The V call is TRBV4-3, the J call TRBJ1-5; 8 bases line up with TRBD1. CDR3 sequence reads: CASSQGTGRSNQPQHF. CDR3 nucleotide sequence: TGCGCCAGCAGCCAAGGGACAGGGAGGAGCAATCAGCCCCAGCATTTT.